This T cell receptor (beta chain) was documented in a study of cytotoxic CD8 clonotypes in ibrutinib-treated CLL. Notes on this clone: What it recognizes is unknown.

Only in-frame clones appear in the TCRdb table, and some are missing; sequencing was by immunoSEQ multiplex PCR. The sample lists some 93,000 clones, about 72% seen once, with around 32% in the top ten. General study results and limits: Clonality correlated strongly with circulating CD8+ T cells and exceeded age-matched healthy donors at baseline.

CDR1 SGHRS and CDR2 YFSETQ come from the germline V gene. Trimming stripped 2 bases from V and 4 bases from J, with 6 bases between. CDR3 size: 13 residues. This sample comprised PBMCs, obtained after 12 months of ibrutinib treatment. This clonotype was sampled from a human donor with chronic lymphocytic leukemia. J is TRBJ2-2 and V is TRBV5-1; D remains unclear. As DNA, the CDR3 is TGCGCCAGCAGCTTCGAGCCCACCGGGGAGCTGTTTTTT. Protein product: CASSFEPTGELFF.